Listed below are T cell receptor beta chains from one sample, sequenced in a study of T cell repertoires in cytomegalovirus infection. MiXCR was run by TCRdb on the reads, yielding one entry per CDR3 protein. The top ten hold less than 7.5% of the sample, which has under 250,000 distinct CDR3 sequences, 6.5% seen once. The sample taken for sequencing was PBMCs. Receptors originate from a human donor in good health (CMV status not recorded). Some clones in this sample may be carry-over from other donors' samples. The CDR3 runs from the conserved cysteine through the conserved F or W. A D gene is named only where the DNA matches it firmly. A clone size is listed for some rows: how often the clone was seen (once, few, many), or a class if it is expanded.

j_call v_call clone_size d_call cdr3_nt cdr3_aa
TRBJ2-5 TRBV7-2 many TRBD1 TGTGCCAGCACCCACGACAGGGGACCGAAGCAAGAGACCCAGTACTTC CASTHDRGPKQETQYF
TRBJ1-5 TRBV7-9 - - TGTGCCAGCAGCCCTACGACAGTCTTGGGCGATCAGCCCCAGCATTTT CASSPTTVLGDQPQHF
TRBJ1-1 TRBV7-2 many - TGTGCCAGCAGCTTAGTGGGGGGCGCGATAGTTGCTGAAGCTTTCTTT CASSLVGGAIVAEAFF
TRBJ2-7 TRBV6-2/TRBV6-3 many - TGTGCCAGCAGTTATACTGGGGAATCGAGCGAGCAGTACTTC CASSYTGESSEQYF
TRBJ2-4 TRBV9 many TRBD2 TGTGCCAGCAGCGTAGAAAGGGAGGGAAACATTCAGTACTTC CASSVEREGNIQYF
TRBJ2-7 TRBV7-2 many TRBD1 TGTGCCAGCAGCTTAGGAGGGGACAGGGGCGAGCAGTACTTC CASSLGGDRGEQYF
TRBJ1-4 TRBV27 many - TGTGCCAGCAGTTTGCGAGTAGGGGAAAAACTGTTTTTT CASSLRVGEKLFF
TRBJ2-6 TRBV28 many TRBD1 TGTGCCAGCAGTAACAGGGGGTCTGGGGCCAACGTCCTGACTTTC CASSNRGSGANVLTF
TRBJ2-7 TRBV19 few TRBD1 TGTGCCAGTAGTACCTTAGACAGGGTTGTTCCCCGCGAGCAGTACTTC CASSTLDRVVPREQYF
TRBJ2-2 TRBV29-1 many TRBD1 TGCAGCGTGACTTGGACAGGGGGCGCGGGATCTACCGGGGAGCTGTTTTTT CSVTWTGGAGSTGELFF
TRBJ1-1 TRBV19 many - TGTGCCAGTAGTAATCGACAGGTGACCACTGAAGCTTTCTTT CASSNRQVTTEAFF
TRBJ1-6 TRBV6-6 many - TGTGCCAGCGAGGGGGGGCATCCACCCCTCCACTTT CASEGGHPPLHF